These 18 T cell receptor beta chains were all obtained from the same sample, sequenced in a study of response to subunit inactivated influenza vaccine. A single record per CDR3 protein comes from TCRdb applying MiXCR to the RT-PCR reads. This sample yields approximately 500,000 distinct CDR3 sequences, of which 10% to 15% are seen a single time; over 10% belongs to the top ten. Sequenced material: PBMCs from blood, taken about 6 weeks after vaccination. These receptors were obtained from a man aged 45-65 years who received an inactivated influenza vaccine.

This clonotype was counted at least ten times. The chain combines TRBV12-3 or TRBV12-4 with TRBJ2-7; TRBD1 might be the D (6 bases). Trimming left V 5 bases short and J 4 bases short, with 18 bases between. The CDR3 consists of 15 residues. The CDR3: CASSRTATNSYEQYF. CDR3 DNA sequence: TGTGCCAGCAGTCGGACAGCAACAAATTCTTACGAGCAGTACTTC.

This clonotype was counted between two and nine times. This chain connects TRBV7-8 to TRBJ2-1; TRBD2 might be the D (6 bases). Germline loops: CDR1 SGHVS, CDR2 FQNEAQ. The CDR3 is made up of 16 amino acids. Trimming stripped 0 bases from V and 4 bases from J, with 13 bases between. CDR3 amino acids: CASSLARLAVYNEQFF. The CDR3 bases are TGTGCCAGCAGCTTAGCGAGGTTAGCGGTATACAATGAGCAGTTCTTC.

DNA of the CDR3: TGTGCCAGCAGTTTAGCGGTCGGGAGCAGGTTTACAGATACGCAGTATTTT. This encodes CASSLAVGSRFTDTQYF. The V gene is TRBV12-3 or TRBV12-4, the J gene TRBJ2-3; D perhaps matches TRBD2 (6 bases). V lost 0 bases, J lost 3 bases, and 16 bases lay in between. The CDR3 is 17 residues long.

This chain uses TRBV30 with TRBJ2-1; 7 positions match TRBD2. After removal of 4 bases from V and 4 bases from J, the junction contained 7 bases not matched to a gene. Germline CDR1 and CDR2: GTSNPN and SVGIG (reference sequence). This CDR3 contains 14 residues. The CDR3 here is CAWTIWRGYNEQFF. The CDR3 DNA follows: TGTGCCTGGACAATCTGGCGGGGGTACAATGAGCAGTTCTTC.

This clonotype was observed a few times. The chain uses TRBV4-3 and TRBJ2-3; the D is unclear. The CDR3 spans 14 residues. The ends were cut back, 0 bases at V and 4 bases at J, with 8 bases in the middle. The germline gives CDR1 LGHNA, CDR2 YSLEER. CDR3 nucleotides: TGCGCCAGCAGCCAAGAAAGCTTTGCAGATACGCAGTATTTT. It codes for CASSQESFADTQYF.

This clonotype was picked up a small number of times. This chain connects TRBV4-2 to TRBJ2-2; D gene unclear. Germline lookup yields CDR1 LGHNA and CDR2 YNFKEQ. This CDR3 comprises 15 residues. The V and J ends lost 1 base and 5 bases respectively, with 11 bases between them. The CDR3 sequence: CASSQAVEKTGELFF. CDR3 DNA sequence: TGTGCCAGCAGCCAAGCGGTTGAGAAGACCGGGGAGCTGTTTTTT.

J is TRBJ1-2 and V is TRBV28; 7 bases match TRBD1. Germline V gives CDR1 MDHEN, CDR2 SYDVKM. This CDR3 has 14 amino acids. The trim removed 0 bases at V and 5 bases at J, leaving 3 bases unmatched. CDR3 in DNA: TGTGCCAGCAGTTTATGTACAGGGGCGTATGGCTACACCTTC. Translated: CASSLCTGAYGYTF.

The chain joins TRBV20-1 to TRBJ2-7, with D tentatively TRBD1 or TRBD2 (6 bases each). Trimming took 5 bases from V and 3 from J, leaving 20 bases between them. This CDR3 has 15 residues. Germline CDR1 reads DFQATT; CDR2 reads SNEGSKA (reference sequence). The CDR3 spells CSAVSGRGRLYEQYF. In DNA, the CDR3 is TGCAGTGCTGTCTCGGGACGGGGGCGTCTCTACGAGCAGTACTTC.

The chain couples TRBV6-6 to TRBJ2-7; D gene unclear. Trimming pared 2 bases from V and 5 bases from J, leaving 7 bases between. Germline V lookup: CDR1 MNHNY, CDR2 SVGAGI (reference sequence). The CDR3 runs to 12 residues. The CDR3 here is CASSYPPHEQYF. The DNA of the CDR3 is TGTGCCAGCAGTTACCCCCCTCACGAGCAGTACTTC.

The gene calls are TRBV19 and TRBJ2-7, with a possible D match to TRBD2 (5 bases). Germline CDR1 and CDR2: LNHDA and SQIVND (reference sequence). The CDR3 is made up of 15 amino acids. Trimming removed 5 bases from V and 0 bases from J, with 14 bases in between. The CDR3 loop reads CASSLGSAGSYEQYF. The CDR3 region has the DNA TGTGCCAGTAGTCTTGGATCCGCGGGCTCCTACGAGCAGTACTTC.

The rearrangement joins TRBV6-5 to TRBJ2-2; the D is unclear. Trimming took 0 bases from V and 7 from J, leaving 9 bases between them. The germline CDR1 and CDR2 sequences are MNHEY and SVGAGI. This CDR3 is built from 14 residues. CDR3 bases: TGTGCCAGCAGTTACTCGATGGGAAGCGGGGAGCTGTTTTTT. Amino acids: CASSYSMGSGELFF.

This clonotype was recorded many times. V is TRBV12-3 or TRBV12-4 and J is TRBJ1-1; tentatively, D is TRBD1 (5 bases). Trimming removed 5 bases at V and 2 bases at J, with 12 bases between. The CDR3 runs to 14 residues. The CDR3 bases are TGTGCCAGCAGTGCTGGGACTGAAAACACTGAAGCTTTCTTT. Protein product: CASSAGTENTEAFF.

This clonotype was seen a handful of times. The rearrangement links TRBV28 to TRBJ2-5; either TRBD1 or TRBD2 may fit D (5 bases each). There are 16 residues in the CDR3. V shed 6 bases and J shed 8 bases, with 25 bases lying between them. Germline V gene sequence: CDR1 MDHEN, CDR2 SYDVKM. This CDR3 is CASSSGQAGTRGTQYF. The CDR3 nucleotides read TGTGCCAGCAGCTCTGGACAAGCCGGGACCCGAGGAACCCAGTACTTC.

The chain combines TRBV7-2 with TRBJ2-1; perhaps TRBD2 as D (5 bases). This CDR3 region has 14 residues. CDR1 is SGHTA and CDR2 is FQGNSA in the germline V gene. V dropped 1 base and J dropped 9 bases, with 13 bases sitting between them. CDR3 coding DNA: TGTGCCAGCAGCTTAGTGGCTAGCCGGAGTGAGCAGTTCTTC. Translating gives CASSLVASRSEQFF.

The chain combines TRBV7-9 with TRBJ2-3; 7 bases match TRBD2. CDR1 is SEHNR, CDR2 FQNEAQ, per germline (reference sequence). CDR3 length equals 17 residues. With 1 base clipped from V and 4 bases from J, the junction kept 11 bases outside the gene matches. CDR3 loop: CASSLGMYREAADTQYF. The CDR3 nucleotides read TGTGCCAGCAGCTTAGGGATGTATCGGGAGGCTGCAGATACGCAGTATTTT.

There are a few counts of this clonotype. The rearrangement links TRBV5-1 to TRBJ1-1, with unresolved D. Germline V CDR1 and CDR2: SGHRS, YFSETQ. This CDR3 is 15 amino acids long. Trimming took 3 bases from V and 1 from J, leaving 13 bases between them. The CDR3 DNA is TGCGCCAGCAGCTCGCAGCGAGCGGGGAACACTGAAGCTTTCTTT. This translates into CASSSQRAGNTEAFF.

This clonotype showed up just a few times. The rearrangement uses TRBV12-3 or TRBV12-4 and TRBJ2-5; D not resolved. The CDR3 runs to 16 residues. With 7 bases removed from V and 4 bases from J, the gap between germline ends came to 22 bases. The CDR3: CASTPDRMAIGETQYF. CDR3 nucleotide sequence: TGTGCCAGCACCCCGGACCGGATGGCCATAGGAGAGACCCAGTACTTC.

This clonotype was recorded only once. The V call is TRBV3-1, the J call TRBJ2-7, with D hard to call. This CDR3 spans 16 amino acids. The germline V and J ends were trimmed by 5 bases and 5 bases, with 22 bases remaining between them. Germline V lookup: CDR1 LGHDT, CDR2 YNNKEL (reference sequence). The CDR3 DNA reads as TGTGCCAGCAGCGCAATCTCCGGGTCTCCAAGAAACGAGCAGTACTTC. It codes for CASSAISGSPRNEQYF.